The rows below give T cell receptor beta chains drawn from one sample of a study of T cells in narcolepsy. TCRdb's copy holds only in-frame clones and misses some; the assay was immunoSEQ multiplex PCR. The table records 25,000 to 30,000 clones, over 65% of them present only once. The sample comprised memory (CD45RA-) CD4+ T cells from blood. The source is a human donor in good health. CDR3s include the opening cysteine and the closing phenylalanine or tryptophan. D genes are given only for firm matches. Expanded clones are given a class, and other clones once, few, many or no size at all.

clone_size j_call d_call v_call cdr3_aa cdr3_nt
- TRBJ2-6 - TRBV5-6 CASSSVGAGANVLTF TGTGCCAGCAGTTCGGTGGGGGCTGGGGCCAACGTCCTGACTTTC
- TRBJ2-1 - TRBV5-1 CASTGVGYNEQFF TGCGCCAGCACCGGCGTAGGGTACAATGAGCAGTTCTTC
- TRBJ1-2 - TRBV6-5 CASSPRTPYGYTF TGTGCCAGCAGCCCAAGGACCCCCTATGGCTACACCTTC
- TRBJ2-7 - TRBV4-2 CASSLDSYEQYF TGTGCCAGCAGCTTGGATTCCTACGAGCAGTACTTC
- TRBJ2-7 TRBD2 TRBV18 CASSPPLAGGRYEQYF TGTGCCAGCTCACCCCCTTTAGCGGGAGGACGGTACGAGCAGTACTTC
- TRBJ2-4 TRBD1 TRBV6-1 CASSVPRTGLAKNIQYF TGTGCCAGCAGTGTACCTCGGACAGGACTAGCCAAAAACATTCAGTACTTC
- TRBJ1-1 TRBD1 TRBV7-6 CASSLGQGNTEAFF TGTGCCAGCAGCCTAGGACAGGGGAACACTGAAGCTTTCTTT
few TRBJ2-1 TRBD2 TRBV7-8 CASSLIAGGSISYNEQFF TGTGCCAGCAGCTTAATAGCGGGGGGGTCTATTTCCTACAATGAGCAGTTCTTC
few TRBJ2-7 - TRBV11-2 CASSLLPSYEQYF TGTGCCAGCAGCTTACTCCCGTCCTACGAGCAGTACTTC
- TRBJ1-6 - TRBV11-1 CPSSLEAQVRSPLHF TGTCCCAGCAGCTTGGAGGCACAAGTTCGATCACCCCTCCACTTT
- TRBJ1-4 TRBD1 TRBV9 CASSPQGAEKLFF TGTGCCAGCAGCCCCCAGGGGGCGGAAAAACTGTTTTTT
once TRBJ1-1 - TRBV5-6 CASSFPVDTEAFF TGTGCCAGCAGCTTTCCGGTGGACACTGAAGCTTTCTTT
once TRBJ1-4 TRBD1 TRBV4-1 CASSPPTGRTEKLFF TGCGCCAGCAGCCCCCCGACAGGGAGAACTGAAAAACTGTTTTTT
once TRBJ2-5 - TRBV27 CASSYSGETQYF TGTGCCAGCAGTTATAGCGGAGAGACCCAGTACTTC
- TRBJ2-5 - TRBV5-1 CASSTTPETQYF TGCGCCAGCAGCACGACTCCGGAGACCCAGTACTTC
few TRBJ2-2 TRBD2 TRBV7-9 CASSLGLALSGGELFF TGTGCCAGCAGCTTGGGACTAGCGCTGTCAGGCGGGGAGCTGTTTTTT
- TRBJ2-7 TRBD2 TRBV14 CASSQVHGGFYEQYF TGTGCCAGCAGCCAAGTGCACGGGGGGTTTTACGAGCAGTACTTC
few TRBJ2-7 TRBD2 TRBV7-2 CASSFGLAFSEQYF TGTGCCAGCAGCTTTGGACTAGCGTTCTCCGAGCAGTACTTC
- TRBJ1-6 TRBD1 TRBV13 CASSLAGTGGSPLHF TGTGCCAGCAGCTTAGCCGGGACAGGGGGCTCACCCCTCCACTTT
- TRBJ1-1 - TRBV19 CASSLTGYPEAFF TGTGCCAGTAGTCTTACGGGGTACCCTGAAGCTTTCTTT
- TRBJ2-1 TRBD2 TRBV29-1 CSVPSGRASRNEQFF TGCAGCGTGCCTAGCGGGAGGGCCTCCAGGAATGAGCAGTTCTTC
- TRBJ1-6 - TRBV6-1 CASSLDGSPLHF TGTGCCAGCAGTCTGGACGGCTCACCCCTCCACTTT
- TRBJ1-3 - TRBV30 CAWSAPGESGNTIYF TGTGCCTGGAGTGCCCCAGGTGAATCTGGAAACACCATATATTTT
- TRBJ1-2 - TRBV5-8 CASRGTGTTNYGYTF TGTGCCAGCAGAGGTACCGGGACCACAAACTATGGCTACACCTTC
- TRBJ2-3 TRBD2 TRBV28 CASSSWTSGTDTQYF TGTGCCAGCAGTTCATGGACTAGCGGCACAGATACGCAGTATTTT
once TRBJ1-5 - TRBV6-1 CASRATDSFNQPQHF TGTGCCAGCAGAGCCACGGACAGCTTCAATCAGCCCCAGCATTTT
few TRBJ2-7 TRBD2 TRBV6-1 CASSEALAGSSYEQYF TGTGCCAGCAGTGAAGCCTTAGCGGGGAGCTCCTACGAGCAGTACTTC
- TRBJ1-5 - TRBV15 CATSRDLNQPQHF TGTGCCACCAGCAGGGACCTAAATCAGCCCCAGCATTTT
- TRBJ2-7 TRBD1 TRBV19 CASSTSGQASYEQYF TGTGCCAGTAGTACCTCAGGACAGGCCTCCTACGAGCAGTACTTC
- TRBJ2-2 - TRBV19 CASSIEGGPGELFF TGTGCCAGTAGTATAGAGGGGGGCCCTGGGGAGCTGTTTTTT
- TRBJ2-6 TRBD1 TRBV7-7 CASSPQLGTASGANVLTF TGTGCTAGCAGCCCCCAACTCGGGACAGCCTCTGGGGCCAACGTTCTGACTTTC
- TRBJ1-1 TRBD1 TRBV5-4 CASSHPDRATEAFF TGTGCCAGCAGCCACCCAGACAGGGCCACTGAAGCTTTCTTT
once TRBJ1-5 - TRBV19 CASSIGGGTRQPQHF TGTGCCAGTAGTATCGGGGGGGGGACGCGGCAGCCCCAGCATTTT
once TRBJ2-7 TRBD1 TRBV30 CARDSPNGYEQYF TGTGCTCGGGACAGCCCGAATGGATACGAGCAGTACTTC
once TRBJ2-1 TRBD2 TRBV10-1 CASRGLATYNEQFF TGCGCCAGCAGAGGACTAGCGACCTACAATGAGCAGTTCTTC